This T cell receptor beta chain came from a study of graft-versus-host responses after intestinal transplantation. On the study more broadly: Among the recipients, all got anti-thymocyte globulin induction and then tacrolimus and steroids for approximately 3 years.

Assay: immunoSEQ multiplex PCR; the TCRdb copy retains only in-frame clones and omits some. The sample has tens of thousands of clones; roughly 95% are singletons. This clone was recorded only once. Its target is not known. Within the sample, other DNA sequences also encode this same CDR3. General observations from the study: Where graft-donor T cell macrochimerism was present, patients had high graft-versus-host to host-versus-graft clonal ratios in allografts. The marrow of recipients harbored GvH clones, and ileum or blood showed some of them first.

The germline gives CDR1 SGDLS, CDR2 YYNGEE. CDR3 length equals 15 residues. Trimming took 0 bases from V and 2 from J, leaving 9 bases between them. The sample here was unstimulated CD8+ T cells sorted from spleen or lymph node cells, taken before transplant. The sequence came from a human donor who was the organ donor for an intestinal transplant. This chain links TRBV9 with TRBJ2-1; D perhaps matches TRBD2 (7 bases). CDR3: CASSVGGGAYNEQFF. CDR3 nucleotide sequence: TGTGCCAGCAGCGTAGGGGGGGGCGCCTACAATGAGCAGTTCTTC.